This entry lists 2 T cell receptor beta chains sequenced from one sample in a study of spatial heterogeneity in lung cancer. Time point given: sample taken at primary tumor resection. Whole RNA obtained from tumor, nontumor lung or frozen PBMC underwent sequencing without sorting. TCRdb reprocessed the 5' RACE reads with MiXCR, giving one entry per CDR3 protein. Of over 10,000 distinct CDR3 sequences in the sample, around 15% were seen once. The source was PBMCs, collected at surgery. These receptors originate from a male donor with early-stage non-small cell lung cancer.

The chain carries TRBV24-1 and TRBJ2-5; 7 nucleotides align to TRBD1. The J segment lost 5 bases and the V segment lost 5 bases, leaving 10 bases of the junction unmatched. CDR1 and CDR2 from the germline V gene are KGHDR and SFDVKD. CDR3 length: 15 residues. CDR3 in DNA: TGTGCCACCAGTGGAAGACAGGGAAATTCGGAGACCCAGTACTTC. It yields the protein CATSGRQGNSETQYF.

To note about this clonotype: Germline is not matched at one junction end, which may reflect a read error. The CDR3: CANSPPGRAGANVLTF. The CDR3 DNA sequence: TGTGCCAACAGTCCCCCAGGGAGGGCTGGGGCCAACGTCCTGACTTTC. V usage is TRBV28 and J usage is TRBJ2-6, with TRBD2 identical over 7 bases. The CDR3 consists of 16 residues. Germline CDR1 is MDHEN and CDR2 is SYDVKM. Full variable domain (remainder filled in from reference TRBV28 and TRBJ2-6): DVKVTQSSRYLVKRTGEKVFLECVQDMDHENMFWYRQDPGLGLRLIYFSYDVKMKEKGDIPEGYSVSREKKERFSLILESASTNQTSMYLCANSPPGRAGANVLTFGAGSRLTVL.